This TCR beta chain came from a study of blood T cell repertoires in COVID-19. About the research overall: PBMCs, B-cell-depleted T cells, or T cells provided the cDNA or gDNA that made up the material.

Data came from immunoSEQ multiplex PCR; TCRdb stores just in-frame clones and leaves some out. The sample carries fewer than 300,000 clones, roughly 92% recorded once. Trimming took 1 base from V and 5 from J; bases not matched to a gene: 4. CDR3 length equals 14 residues. Germline loops: CDR1 KGHSH, CDR2 LQKENI. The specimen sequenced was peripheral blood. The rearrangement joins TRBV18 to TRBJ1-2; TRBD1 matches at 7 bases. The receptor's source is a woman aged 25 to 39 with COVID-19, enrolled during active disease. This chain's CDR3 is CASSPQGAHYGYTF. The CDR3 DNA is TGTGCCAGCTCACCACAGGGGGCTCATTATGGCTACACCTTC.